This TCR beta chain was observed in a study of OX40 agonist ivuxolimab in advanced cancers. Overall study context: An anti-OX40 (CD134) antibody with agonistic activity, ivuxolimab, was administered to patients. Dose-escalation subjects each had hepatocellular carcinoma, melanoma, renal cell or head and neck cancer.

Worth noting for this clone: Antigen specificity is unknown.

Germline V gene lookup returns CDR1 SNHLY and CDR2 FYNNEI. This CDR3 spans 14 amino acids. Deletions cut 5 bases from V and 5 bases from J, with 13 bases between. Data came from immunoSEQ multiplex PCR; TCRdb stores just in-frame clones and leaves some out. The sample comprises more than 55,000 clones, over 80% of which are singletons, and 4% to 5% rests with the top ten. The study's findings and limits: Clonal expansion from baseline to week 6 occurred in both CD4+ and CD8+ T cells.

The clonotype originates from an adult with an advanced solid tumor such as melanoma, head and neck, liver or kidney cancer. The chain uses TRBV2 and TRBJ2-1; the D gene is possibly TRBD1 (6 bases). The sample here was CD4+ or CD8+ T cells sorted from blood, taken in a trial of the OX40 agonist ivuxolimab. This CDR3 is CASSRRRGNNEQFF. Here the CDR3 DNA reads TGTGCCAGCAGTCGGCGCAGGGGCAACAATGAGCAGTTCTTC.